Each of the 9 T cell receptor beta chains below was sequenced from the same sample in a study of identical twins listed by TCRdb under 2016. The library was built by means of 5' RACE. Sequencer: Illumina HiSeq 2000. TCRdb reprocessing: public reads trimmed at Q25 with fastp, clones called with MiXCR, in-frame beta chains kept. Each entry merges the rows of one CDR3 protein and shows their most common DNA and genes. Present in this sample are a few hundred thousand distinct CDR3 sequences, about an eighth of which were seen just once. 3.5% to 5% of the sample comes from the top ten. These data were likewise used in another study, on yellow fever vaccine responses in identical twins.

The sample comprised memory (CD45RO+) T cells sorted from blood. Taken with the paper, the label for cell subset or site translates to: CD45RO+ enriched T cells. Receptor source: a woman younger than 30 in good health.

The J gene is TRBJ1-1, the V gene TRBV12-3 or TRBV12-4; D gene uncertain. The CDR3 is 15 amino acids. V lost 3 bases to trimming and J lost 4 bases, with 15 bases between them. In DNA, the CDR3 is TGTGCCAGCAGTTTTGTAGTCGGGTTGGGCACTGAAGCTTTCTTT. Amino acid sequence: CASSFVVGLGTEAFF.

The chain combines TRBV27 with TRBJ2-7; D gene uncertain. Looked up from germline, CDR1 is MNHEY and CDR2 is SMNVEV (reference sequence). This CDR3 spans 15 amino acids. The germline V and J ends were trimmed by 6 bases and 4 bases, with 19 bases remaining between them. CDR3 DNA: TGTGCCAGCAGCCCGACCGCCCCGATGGGATACGAGCAGTACTTC. It specifies CASSPTAPMGYEQYF.

The V and J genes are TRBV20-1 and TRBJ2-5; D ambiguous. This CDR3 has 11 residues. V gave up 5 bases and J gave up 6 bases, with 10 bases separating them. Per germline, CDR1 DFQATT and CDR2 SNEGSKA (reference sequence). The CDR3 DNA reads as TGCAGTGCTTGGCCAGCACAGACCCAGTACTTC. Amino acids: CSAWPAQTQYF.

This clonotype was detected a few times. This sequence joins TRBV11-2 and TRBJ2-1; 7 nucleotides align to TRBD2. Germline V CDR1 and CDR2: SGHAT, FQNNGV. This CDR3 contains 15 residues. V lost 2 bases, J lost 5 bases, and 6 bases stayed unmatched. This chain's CDR3 is CASSLYASGDNEQFF. CDR3 in DNA: TGTGCCAGCAGCTTATATGCTAGCGGTGACAATGAGCAGTTCTTC.

This clonotype has just a few counts. The rearrangement uses TRBV21-1 and TRBJ1-2; the table's D call, TRBD1, was not checked against the DNA. TRBV21-1 is noted as a pseudogene. The CDR3 has 16 amino acids. In DNA form, the CDR3 reads TGTGCCAGCAGCTTCTTCCGGGACAGGGTGCCCTATGGCTACACCTTC. Translated: CASSFFRDRVPYGYTF.

The chain recombines TRBV28 with TRBJ2-4; tentative D call: TRBD1 (5 bases). Germline CDR1 and CDR2: MDHEN and SYDVKM. The germline V and J ends were trimmed by 6 bases and 1 base, with 13 bases remaining between them. This CDR3 has 15 amino acids. For the CDR3, the DNA is TGTGCCAGCAGAGAAGGGGCGCGGGCCAAAAACATTCAGTACTTC. It yields the protein CASREGARAKNIQYF.

V usage is TRBV12-3 or TRBV12-4 and J usage is TRBJ1-5, with D possibly being TRBD1 (5 bases). The V end lost 1 base, the J end lost 2 bases, and 9 bases lay between the germline ends. The CDR3 is 15 amino acids. CDR3 DNA sequence: TGTGCCAGCAGTTTAGGTGGGGCTGGCAATCAGCCCCAGCATTTT. Its protein product is CASSLGGAGNQPQHF.

In this sample, this clonotype turned up a few times. This chain connects TRBV28 to TRBJ2-7; TRBD1 matches at 10 bases. This CDR3 region has 16 residues. CDR1 is MDHEN and CDR2 is SYDVKM in the germline V gene. Trimming at V came to 3 bases and at J to 3 bases, leaving 8 bases not matched to a gene. The CDR3 here is CASSFPRTGGNYEQYF. DNA for the CDR3: TGTGCCAGCAGTTTCCCTCGGACAGGGGGGAACTACGAGCAGTACTTC.

The chain is built from TRBV27 and TRBJ2-5; TRBD1 or TRBD2 may be the D gene (6 bases each). The V and J ends lost 3 bases and 2 bases respectively, with 13 bases between them. Germline assignment: CDR1 MNHEY and CDR2 SMNVEV (reference sequence). This CDR3 is 15 amino acids long. CDR3 region: CASSFWGAVQETQYF. The DNA for the CDR3 is TGTGCCAGCAGTTTTTGGGGGGCGGTACAAGAGACCCAGTACTTC.